Listed here is a single TCR beta chain. Its antigen is unknown. This entry is derived from a study of shared clonotypes between healthy human individuals. Study findings and constraints: Unshared clonotypes carried lower generation probabilities than those common to all four donors.

Germline loops: CDR1 MNHEY, CDR2 SMNVEV (reference sequence). The CDR3 length is 16 residues. Germline trimming cut 3 bases from V and 7 bases from J; bases unmatched to any gene: 6. Sequencing used immunoSEQ multiplex PCR; TCRdb keeps in-frame clones, though not all of them. The sample has hundreds of thousands of clones; 73% are singletons. The sample taken for sequencing was memory CD4+ T cells sorted from blood. This sample's subset: CD45RA-negative fraction. This rearrangement joins TRBV27 to TRBJ2-1; TRBD2 matches 13 bases. The TCR comes from a woman aged 30 to 39 in good health. This CDR3 is CASSLVLAGGPNEQFF. The CDR3 DNA is TGTGCCAGCAGTTTGGTACTAGCGGGAGGGCCGAATGAGCAGTTCTTC.